The 17 T cell receptor beta chains presented below share a single source sample, sequenced in a study of shared clonotypes between healthy human individuals (dated by TCRdb to 2020 to 2021). Libraries were prepared through the immunoSEQ multiplex PCR assay. Entries here come from immuneACCESS through TCRdb and include only in-frame sequences with V and J called. Some clones fail to appear in such tables; in the studies checked, an unresolved V gene covers under half of the shortfall, and the cause of the remainder is unknown. Present in this sample are more than 2,000,000 clones, over 85% of which were seen just once. The ten largest account for more than 0.12% of the sample. Material for sequencing was naive CD4+ T cells sorted from blood. The cell subset or site label of this sample denotes: CD45RA+ positively selected. Receptors originate from a man aged 18 to 29 in good health.

The chain is built from TRBV11-2 and TRBJ2-6, with D unclear. There are 16 residues in the CDR3. Germline V gene data show CDR1 as SGHAT and CDR2 as FQNNGV. The ends were cut back, 0 bases at V and 0 bases at J, with 6 bases in the middle. CDR3 sequence reads: CASSLDYASGANVLTF. The CDR3 bases are TGTGCCAGCAGCTTAGATTACGCCTCTGGGGCCAACGTCCTGACTTTC. The full variable domain, its missing parts supplied by reference TRBV11-2 and TRBJ2-6, is EAGVAQSPRYKIIEKRQSVAFWCNPISGHATLYWYQQILGQGPKLLIQFQNNGVVDDSQLPKDRFSAERLKGVDSTLKIQPAKLEDSAVYLCASSLDYASGANVLTFGAGSRLTVL.

As concerns this clone: Different DNA sequences within this sample yield the same CDR3. This chain links TRBV2 with TRBJ2-7; D may be TRBD1 (6 bases). CDR1 is SNHLY and CDR2 is FYNNEI in the germline V gene. This CDR3 comprises 12 residues. V was shortened by 5 bases and J by 3 bases, with 8 bases between the two germline ends. The CDR3 DNA follows: TGTGCCAGCAGTCTGGACAGCTACGAGCAGTACTTC. This encodes CASSLDSYEQYF.

V gene TRBV5-5 combines with J gene TRBJ2-2; D call uncertain. The CDR3 covers 15 residues. Trimming stripped 0 bases from V and 1 base from J, with 7 bases between. CDR1 SGHKS and CDR2 YYEKEE come from the germline V gene (reference sequence). CDR3 sequence: CASSLGPENTGELFF. CDR3 coding DNA: TGTGCCAGCAGCTTGGGTCCAGAGAACACCGGGGAGCTGTTTTTT.

The genes are TRBV7-9 and TRBJ2-5; 10 nucleotides agree with TRBD2. Trimming removed 4 bases from V and 5 bases from J; junction bases left unmatched: 10. CDR1 SEHNR and CDR2 FQNEAQ come from the germline V gene (reference sequence). This CDR3 is built from 16 residues. CDR3 DNA: TGTGCCAGCAGCTCCGTAATAGCGGGGGGACGGGAGACCCAGTACTTC. This encodes CASSSVIAGGRETQYF.

The chain links TRBV15 to TRBJ2-5; 9 bases agree with TRBD2. Germline V gene lookup returns CDR1 LNHNV and CDR2 YYDKDF (reference sequence). There are 15 residues in the CDR3. Trimming cost V 1 base and J 5 bases; bases outside gene matches: 5. In nucleotides, the CDR3 is TGTGCCACCAGCAGAGCACCCAGCGGGAGGGAGACCCAGTACTTC. As protein: CATSRAPSGRETQYF.

This chain uses TRBV6-1 with TRBJ1-6, with TRBD1 as a possible D gene (6 bases). Germline CDR1 and CDR2: MNHNS and SASEGT. The germline V and J ends were trimmed by 7 bases and 6 bases, with 16 bases remaining between them. The CDR3 has 15 residues. The CDR3 sequence is CASTTGPLSNSPLHF. The CDR3 DNA is TGTGCCAGCACGACAGGCCCACTGAGTAATTCACCCCTCCACTTT.

The chain recombines TRBV9 with TRBJ2-7, with TRBD2 matching 7 bases. CDR1 and CDR2 (germline): SGDLS, YYNGEE. The CDR3 runs to 16 residues. The J segment lost 0 bases and the V segment lost 4 bases, leaving 10 bases of the junction unmatched. The CDR3: CASSLQSGVSSYEQYF. The CDR3 DNA follows: TGTGCCAGCAGCCTCCAGAGCGGGGTTAGCTCCTACGAGCAGTACTTC.

The chain carries TRBV5-1 and TRBJ2-2; D call uncertain. Germline V gene data show CDR1 as SGHRS and CDR2 as YFSETQ. The CDR3 runs to 15 residues. With 0 bases removed from V and 6 bases from J, the gap between germline ends came to 12 bases. CDR3 nucleotides: TGCGCCAGCAGCTTGGATCCAGGCGTCTCCGGGGAGCTGTTTTTT. This gives the protein CASSLDPGVSGELFF.

The chain carries TRBV27 and TRBJ2-7; 9 bases fit TRBD2. CDR3 length: 14 residues. The germline CDR1 and CDR2 sequences are MNHEY and SMNVEV (reference sequence). J lost 4 bases, V lost 8 bases, and 9 bases had no gene match. The CDR3 DNA is TGTGCCAGCCGAACGACTAGCGGAGCTTACGAGCAGTACTTC. This codes for CASRTTSGAYEQYF.

This chain joins TRBV30 and TRBJ2-1; unclear D gene. In germline, CDR1 is GTSNPN, CDR2 SVGIG (reference sequence). Trimming left V 2 bases short and J 4 bases short, with 12 bases between. The CDR3 totals 14 residues. The CDR3 bases are TGTGCCTGGAGTTTCACAGACGGTTACAATGAGCAGTTCTTC. Its protein product is CAWSFTDGYNEQFF.

With respect to this clone: Different DNA sequences within this sample yield the same CDR3. The chain is built from TRBV7-2 and TRBJ2-7; a weak D match, TRBD2 (5 bases). V lost 1 base, J lost 3 bases, and 7 bases lay in between. Looked up from germline, CDR1 is SGHTA and CDR2 is FQGNSA. The CDR3 is made up of 13 amino acids. The CDR3, as DNA: TGTGCCAGCAGCTTAGGACGGGGCTACGAGCAGTACTTC. It codes for CASSLGRGYEQYF.

This clone was detected only once. The rearrangement joins TRBV7-2 to TRBJ2-7; D unresolved. From germline, CDR1 is SGHTA and CDR2 FQGNSA. The CDR3 has 14 amino acids. Trimming cost V 2 bases and J 2 bases, with 10 bases left between them. CDR3: CASSLFGETYEQYF. The DNA of the CDR3 is TGTGCCAGCAGCTTATTTGGGGAAACCTACGAGCAGTACTTC.

The gene calls are TRBV11-2 and TRBJ1-2; 8 positions agree with TRBD1. J was trimmed by 7 bases and V by 0 bases; bases with no gene match: 7. Germline CDR1 SGHAT, CDR2 FQNNGV. CDR3 length: 15 amino acids. The CDR3 loop is CASSLETGDSGGYTF. For the CDR3, the DNA is TGTGCCAGCAGCTTAGAGACAGGGGATTCCGGTGGCTACACCTTC.

The V and J genes are TRBV2 and TRBJ1-6; 9 bases fit TRBD1. Germline V gene sequence: CDR1 SNHLY, CDR2 FYNNEI. The V gene end was trimmed by 5 bases and the J gene end by 8 bases; junction bases not matched to a gene: 7. The CDR3 is 15 residues long. For the CDR3, the DNA is TGTGCCAGCAGTAACAGGGGGCTGAACGATTCACCCCTCCACTTT. It codes for CASSNRGLNDSPLHF.

The CDR3 DNA is TGTGCCACCAGCAGAGCTGCCAGGAGTAGCTCTGGGGCCAACGTCCTGACTTTC. This encodes CATSRAARSSSGANVLTF. The chain links TRBV15 to TRBJ2-6; D not resolved. V was clipped by 1 base and J by 0 bases, with 13 bases between them. Germline V gene lookup returns CDR1 LNHNV and CDR2 YYDKDF (reference sequence). This CDR3 region has 18 residues.

Concerning this clone itself: The sample contains more than one DNA sequence encoding this CDR3. This chain connects TRBV11-3 to TRBJ2-7; D is undetermined. The length of the CDR3 is 13 residues. Between the trimmed V and J ends, which lost 1 base and 2 bases, there was a span of 6 bases. Per the germline V gene, CDR1 is SGHNT and CDR2 is YENEEA. As DNA, the CDR3 is TGTGCCAGCAGCTTAGGGGGTCCCTACGAGCAGTACTTC. Encoded protein: CASSLGGPYEQYF.

About this clone: Other nucleotide sequences in the sample specify the same CDR3. DNA of the CDR3: TGTGCCAGCAGTGGAGGAAATAGCAATCAGCCCCAGCATTTT. It yields the protein CASSGGNSNQPQHF. This chain connects TRBV2 to TRBJ1-5; D is unresolved. V was trimmed by 4 bases and J by 0 bases, leaving 7 bases between them. Germline loops: CDR1 SNHLY, CDR2 FYNNEI. The CDR3 loop spans 14 amino acids.